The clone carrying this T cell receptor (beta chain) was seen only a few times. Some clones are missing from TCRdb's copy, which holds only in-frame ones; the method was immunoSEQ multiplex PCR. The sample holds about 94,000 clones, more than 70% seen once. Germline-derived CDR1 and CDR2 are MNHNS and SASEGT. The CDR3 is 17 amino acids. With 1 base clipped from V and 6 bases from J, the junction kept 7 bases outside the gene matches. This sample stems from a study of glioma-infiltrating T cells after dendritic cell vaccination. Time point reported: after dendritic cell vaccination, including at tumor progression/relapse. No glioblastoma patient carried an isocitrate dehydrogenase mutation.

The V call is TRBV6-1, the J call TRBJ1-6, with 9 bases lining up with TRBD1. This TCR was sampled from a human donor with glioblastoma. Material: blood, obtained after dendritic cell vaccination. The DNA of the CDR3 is TGTGCCAGCAGTGAAGAGGGGGGGACAGGGATTAATTCACCCCTCCACTTT. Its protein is CASSEEGGTGINSPLHF.